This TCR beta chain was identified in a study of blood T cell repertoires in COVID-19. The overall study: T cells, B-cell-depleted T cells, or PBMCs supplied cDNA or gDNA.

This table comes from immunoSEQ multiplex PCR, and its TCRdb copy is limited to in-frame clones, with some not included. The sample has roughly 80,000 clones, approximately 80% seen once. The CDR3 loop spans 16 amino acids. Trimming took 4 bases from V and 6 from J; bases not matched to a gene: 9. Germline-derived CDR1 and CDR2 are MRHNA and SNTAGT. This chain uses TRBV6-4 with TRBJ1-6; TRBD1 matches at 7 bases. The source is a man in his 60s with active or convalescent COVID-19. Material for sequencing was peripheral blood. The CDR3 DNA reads TGTGCCAGCAGTGCCCCGGGACAGCAAGTTAATTCACCCCTCCACTTT. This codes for CASSAPGQQVNSPLHF.